The following is a TCR beta chain sequence with its context. Antigen unknown. The source of the sample is a study of shared clonotypes between healthy human individuals. Points from the study as a whole: Estimated richness was generally greater in naive than memory subsets. Generation of non-shared clonotypes was less probable than generation of clonotypes shared by all four donors.

The CDR3 consists of 15 residues. Germline loops: CDR1 MNHNY, CDR2 SVGAGI (reference sequence). Germline trimming cut 5 bases from V and 8 bases from J; bases unmatched to any gene: 9. The table came from immunoSEQ multiplex PCR; TCRdb's copy has only in-frame clones and leaves some out. The sample has some 2,000,000 clones; roughly 94% are singletons. J is TRBJ1-6 and V is TRBV6-6, with 7 nucleotides matching TRBD1. This clonotype was sampled from a man aged 18-30 years in good health. Sequenced input: naive CD4+ T cells sorted from blood. Subset denoted: CD45RA+ positively selected. The DNA of the CDR3 is TGTGCCAGCAGTCGGGACAGTCTCGTTGATTCACCCCTCCACTTT. It codes for CASSRDSLVDSPLHF.